These T cell receptor beta chains were read from a single sample in a study of shared clonotypes between healthy human individuals. Method: immunoSEQ multiplex PCR; TCRdb's copy keeps in-frame clones and lacks some. The data show nearly 2 million clones, approximately 95% seen once. The sequenced material came from naive CD8+ T cells sorted from blood. Receptor source: a man aged 18 to 30 in good health. The CDR3 runs from the conserved cysteine through the conserved F or W. D genes are given only for firm matches. Size is omitted from some rows. Given values are once, few, many or a class for expanded clones.

clone_size d_call j_call v_call cdr3_nt cdr3_aa
- TRBD1 TRBJ1-6 TRBV15 TGTGCCACCAGCAGAGCAGGGGGCGTTAATTCACCCCTCCACTTT CATSRAGGVNSPLHF
- TRBD1 TRBJ2-7 TRBV27 TGTGCCAGCAGCCCGACAGGGCCAAGGGAGGAGCAGTACTTC CASSPTGPREEQYF
- - TRBJ1-4 TRBV4-2 TGTGCCAGCAGCTTGGGCGAACTGACAGGAGGAAATGAAAAACTGTTTTTT CASSLGELTGGNEKLFF
- - TRBJ2-7 TRBV11-2 TGTGCCAGCAGCACAGTCAGTTGGTACGAGCAGTACTTC CASSTVSWYEQYF
- - TRBJ2-5 TRBV27 TGTGCCAGCAGTCGTTACGCCTCAGGGGGGAGCCAAGAGACCCAGTACTTC CASSRYASGGSQETQYF
- - TRBJ2-7 TRBV5-4 TGTGCCAGCAGCTCTGATATACCCTACGAGCAGTACTTC CASSSDIPYEQYF
once - TRBJ1-2 TRBV11-2 TGTGCCAGCAGCTTAGTAGGGGACTATGGCTACACCTTC CASSLVGDYGYTF
- - TRBJ1-5 TRBV30 TGTGCCTGGAGCGCAGGGAATTACGGCAATCAGCCCCAGCATTTT CAWSAGNYGNQPQHF
once - TRBJ1-5 TRBV30 TGTGCCTGGAGTGCTTCGGGCACCCTAAGCAATCAGCCCCAGCATTTT CAWSASGTLSNQPQHF
- TRBD2 TRBJ2-7 TRBV27 TGTGCCAGCAGTTTAACCAGCGGGAGTGGCGAGCAGTACTTC CASSLTSGSGEQYF
- - TRBJ2-7 TRBV19 TGTGCCAGTAACTCCGGGACAAGGTATTTGGAGCAGTACTTC CASNSGTRYLEQYF
- TRBD2 TRBJ2-7 TRBV7-8 TGTGCCAGCAGCGCAGCGGGGGCGAGGGACGAGCAGTACTTC CASSAAGARDEQYF
- - TRBJ2-1 TRBV20-1 TGCAGTGCGGATGAACACAATGAGCAGTTCTTC CSADEHNEQFF
- TRBD1 TRBJ2-7 TRBV19 TGTGCCAGTAGTTCTGGACAGGGCTACGAGCAGTACTTC CASSSGQGYEQYF
- - TRBJ2-7 TRBV7-9 TGTGCCAGCAGCCAGACAGGTTACGCGCTAGCCTACGAGCAGTACTTC CASSQTGYALAYEQYF
once - TRBJ2-4 TRBV10-1 TGCGCCAGCAGTGAGTATGAGAGGGACCACATTCAGTACTTC CASSEYERDHIQYF
- TRBD1 TRBJ1-1 TRBV11-2 TGTGCCAGCAGCTTAGAGCGGGGACAGTGGGAAGCTTTCTTT CASSLERGQWEAFF
- - TRBJ2-7 TRBV5-4 TGTGCCAGCAGCTTGATGTACCCTCCGGGGACCTACTACGAGCAGTACTTC CASSLMYPPGTYYEQYF
- - TRBJ2-7 TRBV14 TGTGCCAGCAGCCAAGAGGGGAGGACCGAGCAGTACTTC CASSQEGRTEQYF
- - TRBJ1-6 TRBV27 TGTGCCAGCAGCCCATATGGGACGGGTTCACCCCTCCACTTT CASSPYGTGSPLHF
- - TRBJ2-7 TRBV14 TGTGCCAGCAGCCCAGAAGACTACGAGCAGTACTTC CASSPEDYEQYF
- - TRBJ1-6 TRBV14 TGTGCCAGCAGCCAACCTCGGACGGATAGCTCCTATAATTCACCCCTCCACTTT CASSQPRTDSSYNSPLHF
- - TRBJ2-5 TRBV28 TGTGCCAGCAGTTTATGGACCGGAGAGACCCAGTACTTC CASSLWTGETQYF
once TRBD2 TRBJ2-7 TRBV7-9 TGTGCCAGCAGCCGTCCGGGACTAGCGGAGGATTACGAGCAGTACTTC CASSRPGLAEDYEQYF
- - TRBJ1-2 TRBV7-6 TGTGCCAGCAGCCTGACAGGAGAGGGCTATGGCTACACCTTC CASSLTGEGYGYTF
- - TRBJ2-5 TRBV12-2 TGTGCAAGTCGCTTACCGGTCTCGGGGGGGCAAGAGACCCAGTACTTC CASRLPVSGGQETQYF
- - TRBJ2-1 TRBV9 TGTGCCAGCAGCGTAGGGGGCGCAGGCTTGGGGAATGAGCAGTTCTTC CASSVGGAGLGNEQFF
- TRBD1 TRBJ1-1 TRBV9 TGTGCCAGCAGCACGACGGACAGGGACTGGGAAGCTTTCTTT CASSTTDRDWEAFF
- - TRBJ2-2 TRBV7-2 TGTGCCAGCAGCTTAGAGTACAGACCGACCGGGGAGCTGTTTTTT CASSLEYRPTGELFF
- - TRBJ1-1 TRBV25-1 TGTGCCAGCCACGGGCCCGGCGAAGCTTTCTTT CASHGPGEAFF
- - TRBJ1-5 TRBV27 TGTGCCAGCAGTTTAGTCCAGGGGTTTCAGCCCCAGCATTTT CASSLVQGFQPQHF
- - TRBJ1-5 TRBV2 TGTGCCAGCAGTGAAGGGCAGGGTCACCAGCCCCAGCATTTT CASSEGQGHQPQHF
- TRBD2 TRBJ2-7 TRBV27 TGTGCCAGCAGTTCCCTAGCGGGAGTAGCCTTCGAGCAGTACTTC CASSSLAGVAFEQYF
- - TRBJ1-1 TRBV25-1 TGTGCCAGCAGGGCCGGGACGAATATCCCTGAAGCTTTCTTT CASRAGTNIPEAFF
- - TRBJ1-2 TRBV6-5 TGTGCCAGCAGTTACTCAGGGGTCCCGTTGGATGGCTACACCTTC CASSYSGVPLDGYTF
- - TRBJ2-5 TRBV13 TGTGCCAGCAGCTTCCCCTCGGATAGCGCCCAAGAGACCCAGTACTTC CASSFPSDSAQETQYF
- - TRBJ1-5 TRBV27 TGTGCCAGCAGTTTAGCTAGGGGCCAGAATCAGCCCCAGCATTTT CASSLARGQNQPQHF
- - TRBJ1-1 TRBV10-1 TGCGCCAGCAGTGAGTCGCCCTTTATGAACACTGAAGCTTTCTTT CASSESPFMNTEAFF
once TRBD2 TRBJ2-1 TRBV9 TGTGCCAGCAGCGACTCCTTCCGGGGGGAGGGTCACAATGAGCAGTTCTTC CASSDSFRGEGHNEQFF
- TRBD1 TRBJ2-7 TRBV2 TGTGCCAGCAGCGGACAGGGCTACGAGCAGTACTTC CASSGQGYEQYF
once - TRBJ2-1 TRBV5-1 TGCGCCAGCAGTCATAGCCCCTCTAACAATGAGCAGTTCTTC CASSHSPSNNEQFF
- - TRBJ2-2 TRBV19 TGTGCCAGTAGTTCCCCCTATGGGCGCAGTGACACCGGGGAGCTGTTTTTT CASSSPYGRSDTGELFF
- - TRBJ2-7 TRBV9 TGTGCCAGCAGCGTTGGGACGGATAGCTCCTACGAGCAGTACTTC CASSVGTDSSYEQYF
- TRBD2 TRBJ2-1 TRBV11-3 TGTGCCAGCAGCCCGGGACTAGCGGGATTCGGTGAGCAGTTCTTC CASSPGLAGFGEQFF
- TRBD2 TRBJ2-1 TRBV6-5 TGTGCCAGCAGCCTAGCGGGGGCCTACAATGAGCAGTTCTTC CASSLAGAYNEQFF